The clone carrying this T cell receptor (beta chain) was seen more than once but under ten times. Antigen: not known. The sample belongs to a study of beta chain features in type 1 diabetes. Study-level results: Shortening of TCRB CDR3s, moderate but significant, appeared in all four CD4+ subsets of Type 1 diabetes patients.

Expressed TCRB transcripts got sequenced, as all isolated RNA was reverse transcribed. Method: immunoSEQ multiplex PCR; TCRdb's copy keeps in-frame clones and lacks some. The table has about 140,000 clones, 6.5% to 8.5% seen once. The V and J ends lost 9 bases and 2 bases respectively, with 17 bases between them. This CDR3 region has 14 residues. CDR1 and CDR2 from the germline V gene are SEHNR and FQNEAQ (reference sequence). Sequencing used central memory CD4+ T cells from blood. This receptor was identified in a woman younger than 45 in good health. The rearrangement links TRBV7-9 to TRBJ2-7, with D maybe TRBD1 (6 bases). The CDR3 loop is CASMTTSGAYEQYF. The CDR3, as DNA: TGTGCCAGTATGACGACGTCAGGGGCCTACGAGCAGTACTTC. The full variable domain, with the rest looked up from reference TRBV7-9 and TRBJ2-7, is DTGVSQNPRHKITKRGQNVTFRCDPISEHNRLYWYRQTLGQGPEFLTYFQNEAQLEKSRLLSDRFSAERPKGSFSTLEIQRTEQGDSAMYLCASMTTSGAYEQYFGPGTRLTVT.